These 16 T cell receptor beta chains were all obtained from the same sample, sequenced in a study of cytomegalovirus exposure and HLA in healthy donors. PCR used 60 Vbeta primers and 13 Jbeta primers. Sequencing was performed with immunoSEQ multiplex PCR; in TCRdb, only in-frame clones are kept and a portion is missing. The sample yields 150,000 to 200,000 clones, roughly 80% seen once. Sequences were obtained from PBMCs. These receptors were collected from a boy aged 5-17 years in good health and CMV-seronegative.

The chain couples TRBV29-1 to TRBJ1-2; D is ambiguous. Germline assignment: CDR1 SQVTM and CDR2 ANQGSEA. Trimming left V 4 bases short and J 14 bases short, with 20 bases between. The CDR3 covers 12 residues. CDR3 residues: CSVGGEVREGTF. Here the CDR3 DNA reads TGCAGCGTTGGGGGTGAAGTCCGGGAAGGAACCTTC.

Notes on this clone: Other DNA sequences in this specimen translate into the identical CDR3. The V gene is TRBV27, the J gene TRBJ1-5; D not certain. The V end lost 6 bases, the J end lost 11 bases, and 17 bases lay between the germline ends. Germline-derived CDR1 and CDR2 are MNHEY and SMNVEV (reference sequence). This CDR3 is built from 13 residues. CDR3 nucleotides: TGTGCCAGCAGCTCCCAATACGCGGTAGCCCAGCATTTT. This encodes CASSSQYAVAQHF.

The rearrangement links TRBV7-9 to TRBJ1-5; tentative D call: TRBD1 (6 bases). The CDR3 length is 16 residues. CDR1 is SEHNR, CDR2 FQNEAQ, per germline (reference sequence). Between the trimmed V and J ends, which lost 3 bases and 3 bases, there was a span of 15 bases. The CDR3 sequence is CASSFQGAGVNQPQHF. The CDR3 DNA reads TGTGCCAGCAGCTTCCAAGGGGCAGGGGTCAATCAGCCCCAGCATTTT.

J is TRBJ2-3 and V is TRBV7-8; 7 bases align to TRBD2. The germline V gene encodes CDR1 SGHVS and CDR2 FQNEAQ. The CDR3 sequence is 15 residues long. With V trimmed by 7 bases and J by 4 bases, 11 bases remained unmatched. This CDR3 reads CASTIWAGVSDTQYF. In DNA, the CDR3 is TGTGCCAGCACCATATGGGCGGGAGTTTCAGATACGCAGTATTTT.

J is TRBJ2-3 and V is TRBV29-1, with 9 bases matching TRBD2. J lost 3 bases, V lost 3 bases, and 10 bases had no gene match. CDR3 size: 16 residues. Germline V gives CDR1 SQVTM, CDR2 ANQGSEA. The CDR3 DNA is TGCAGCGTTGATTTGTTTCGAAGCGGGGGGACAGATACGCAGTATTTT. Its protein is CSVDLFRSGGTDTQYF.

The chain links TRBV28 to TRBJ2-7; 8 bases are a match to TRBD1. CDR3 length: 14 amino acids. J gave up 11 bases and V 4 bases, and 13 bases lay outside the gene matches. Germline CDR1 reads MDHEN; CDR2 reads SYDVKM. CDR3: CASSSGQVSERKYF. DNA of the CDR3: TGTGCCAGCAGTTCGGGACAGGTCAGCGAGAGGAAGTACTTC.

This chain joins TRBV13 and TRBJ2-5, with 7 bases lining up with TRBD2. Trimming removed 3 bases from V and 5 bases from J; junction bases left unmatched: 15. CDR3 length: 17 residues. Germline assignment: CDR1 PRHDT and CDR2 FYEKMQ (reference sequence). CDR3 in DNA: TGTGCCAGCAGCTTGGGACGGGGAGGGAGGGCCGGGGAGACCCAGTACTTC. As protein: CASSLGRGGRAGETQYF. Full variable domain (missing parts from reference TRBV13 and TRBJ2-5): AAGVIQSPRHLIKEKRETATLKCYPIPRHDTVYWYQQGPGQDPQFLISFYEKMQSDKGSIPDRFSAQQFSDYHSELNMSSLELGDSALYFCASSLGRGGRAGETQYFGPGTRLLVL.

The V and J genes are TRBV19 and TRBJ2-7; the match to TRBD2 covers 7 bases. Germline loops: CDR1 LNHDA, CDR2 SQIVND (reference sequence). V lost 7 bases, J lost 5 bases, and 11 bases stayed unmatched. The CDR3 has 14 residues. CDR3 sequence: CASNRAGVSDEQYF. CDR3 sequence (DNA): TGTGCCAGTAATCGCGCGGGAGTATCGGACGAGCAGTACTTC.

The gene calls are TRBV28 and TRBJ1-4; 7 bases fit TRBD1. Trimming at V came to 3 bases and at J to 7 bases, leaving 5 bases not matched to a gene. Germline V lookup: CDR1 MDHEN, CDR2 SYDVKM. The CDR3 consists of 14 residues. CDR3 sequence (DNA): TGTGCCAGCAGTTTCCGAGGGGGCCGTGAAAAACTGTTTTTT. It codes for CASSFRGGREKLFF.

This chain joins TRBV30 and TRBJ1-2, with 10 bases aligning to TRBD1. CDR3 length: 13 residues. V shed 3 bases, J shed 8 bases, and the junction held 6 bases outside the gene matches. Germline V CDR1 and CDR2: GTSNPN, SVGIG (reference sequence). The CDR3 loop reads CAWSAGQGMGYTF. The CDR3 DNA sequence: TGTGCCTGGAGCGCGGGACAGGGGATGGGCTACACCTTC.

This clone was seen a handful of times. This chain connects TRBV5-4 to TRBJ1-4; no reliable D call. The length of the CDR3 is 12 residues. The V gene lost 4 bases and the J gene lost 7 bases, with 8 bases spanning the gap. From germline, CDR1 is SGHNT and CDR2 YYREEE (reference sequence). For the CDR3, the DNA is TGTGCCAGCAGCGGGGAGGGTGAAAAACTGTTTTTT. Translating it yields CASSGEGEKLFF.

The chain joins TRBV30 to TRBJ2-2; tentatively, D is TRBD2 (5 bases). Germline CDR1 GTSNPN, CDR2 SVGIG (reference sequence). V lost 0 bases, J lost 5 bases, and 7 bases lay in between. There are 13 residues in the CDR3. The CDR3: CAWSVTITGELFF. CDR3 nucleotide sequence: TGTGCCTGGAGTGTGACTATAACCGGGGAGCTGTTTTTT. Looking up the rest from reference TRBV30 and TRBJ2-2 gives the full variable domain: SQTIHQWPATLVQPVGSPLSLECTVEGTSNPNLYWYRQAAGRGLQLLFYSVGIGQISSEVPQNLSASRPQDRQFILSSKKLLLSDSGFYLCAWSVTITGELFFGEGSRLTVL.

The sample holds one count of this clone. The CDR3 DNA sequence: TGTGCCAGCAGCTTAGAGTGGACAGTGAACACCGGGGAGCTGTTTTTT. Its protein product is CASSLEWTVNTGELFF. The J gene is TRBJ2-2, the V gene TRBV7-2; perhaps TRBD1 as D (6 bases). V dropped 1 base and J dropped 1 base, with 10 bases sitting between them. Per the germline V gene, CDR1 is SGHTA and CDR2 is FQGNSA. The CDR3 runs to 16 residues.

The chain carries TRBV13 and TRBJ2-1; 9 bases match TRBD2. The junction had 9 bases not matched to a gene; V was cut back by 5 bases and J by 4 bases. Germline values: CDR1 PRHDT, CDR2 FYEKMQ (reference sequence). CDR3 length equals 16 residues. CDR3 region: CASSNSGGLLYNEQFF. CDR3 nucleotide sequence: TGTGCCAGCAGCAACAGCGGGGGGTTACTTTACAATGAGCAGTTCTTC.

CDR3 bases: TGTGCCACGAACGAACGAGGGGGAAACTCCGAGCAGTACTTC. This sequence encodes CATNERGGNSEQYF. This rearrangement joins TRBV6-6 to TRBJ2-5; perhaps TRBD1 as D (6 bases). The end of the DNA fits TRBJ2-7 better, so the J call may be wrong. CDR1 is MNHNY and CDR2 is SVGAGI in the germline V gene (reference sequence). The CDR3 is 14 amino acids.

V gene TRBV6-1 combines with J gene TRBJ2-1, with 10 bases that match TRBD2. The ends lost 6 bases at V and 3 bases at J; junction bases unmatched: 5. This CDR3 is built from 15 residues. Germline loops: CDR1 MNHNS, CDR2 SASEGT. The CDR3 is CASSPTSGNYNEQFF. CDR3 nucleotides: TGTGCCAGCAGCCCAACTAGCGGGAACTACAATGAGCAGTTCTTC.